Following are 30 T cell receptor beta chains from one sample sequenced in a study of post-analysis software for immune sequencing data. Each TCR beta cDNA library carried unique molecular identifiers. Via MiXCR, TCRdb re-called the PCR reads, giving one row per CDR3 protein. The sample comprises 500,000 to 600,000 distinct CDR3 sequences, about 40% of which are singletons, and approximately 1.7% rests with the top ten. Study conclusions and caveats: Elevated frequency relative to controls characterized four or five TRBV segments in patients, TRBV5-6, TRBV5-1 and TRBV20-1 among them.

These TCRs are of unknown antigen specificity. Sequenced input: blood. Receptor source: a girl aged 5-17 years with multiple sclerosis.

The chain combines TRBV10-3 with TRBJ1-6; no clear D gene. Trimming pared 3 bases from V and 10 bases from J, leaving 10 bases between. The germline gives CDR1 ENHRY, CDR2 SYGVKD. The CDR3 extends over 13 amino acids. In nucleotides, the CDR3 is TGTGCCATCAGTGACCAAAAAGGGTCACCCCTCCACTTT. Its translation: CAISDQKGSPLHF.

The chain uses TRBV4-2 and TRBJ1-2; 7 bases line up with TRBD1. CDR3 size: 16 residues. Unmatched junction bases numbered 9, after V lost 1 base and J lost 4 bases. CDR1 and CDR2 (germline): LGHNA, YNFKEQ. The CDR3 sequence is CASSQASRGFSYGYTF. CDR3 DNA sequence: TGTGCCAGCAGCCAAGCCTCCAGGGGGTTTTCCTATGGCTACACCTTC.

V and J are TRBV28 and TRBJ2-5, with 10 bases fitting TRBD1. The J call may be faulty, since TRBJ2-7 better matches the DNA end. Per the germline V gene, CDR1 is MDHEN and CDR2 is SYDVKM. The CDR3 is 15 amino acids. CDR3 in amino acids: CASRPGGQGKNEQYF. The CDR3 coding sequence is TGTGCCAGCCGACCCGGGGGACAGGGGAAAAACGAGCAGTACTTC.

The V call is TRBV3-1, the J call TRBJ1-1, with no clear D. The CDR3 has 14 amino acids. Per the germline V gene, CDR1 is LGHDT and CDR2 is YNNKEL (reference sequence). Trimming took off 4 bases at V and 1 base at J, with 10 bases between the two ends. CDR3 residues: CASSLLLENTEAFF. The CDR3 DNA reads TGTGCCAGCAGCCTATTGTTGGAGAACACTGAAGCTTTCTTT. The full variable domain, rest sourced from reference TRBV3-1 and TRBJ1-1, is DTAVSQTPKYLVTQMGNDKSIKCEQNLGHDTMYWYKQDSKKFLKIMFSYNNKELIINETVPNRFSPKSPDKAHLNLHINSLELGDSAVYFCASSLLLENTEAFFGQGTRLTVV.

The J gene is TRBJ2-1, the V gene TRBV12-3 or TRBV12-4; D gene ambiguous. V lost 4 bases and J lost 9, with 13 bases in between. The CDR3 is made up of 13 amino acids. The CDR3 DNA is TGTGCCAGCAGTTCCCTACCATGGTTTGAGCAGTTCTTC. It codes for CASSSLPWFEQFF.

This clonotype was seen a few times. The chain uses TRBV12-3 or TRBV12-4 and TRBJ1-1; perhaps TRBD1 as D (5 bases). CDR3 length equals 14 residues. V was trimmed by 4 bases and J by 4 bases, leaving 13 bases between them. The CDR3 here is CASSSGPKGTEAFF. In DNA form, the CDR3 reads TGTGCCAGCAGTTCGGGACCCAAAGGCACTGAAGCTTTCTTT.

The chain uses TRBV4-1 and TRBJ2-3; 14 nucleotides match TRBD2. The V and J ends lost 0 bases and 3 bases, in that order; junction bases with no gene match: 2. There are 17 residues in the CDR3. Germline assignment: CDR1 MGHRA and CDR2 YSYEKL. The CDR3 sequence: CASSQEGTSGGTDTQYF. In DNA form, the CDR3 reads TGCGCCAGCAGCCAAGAAGGGACTAGCGGGGGAACAGATACGCAGTATTTT.

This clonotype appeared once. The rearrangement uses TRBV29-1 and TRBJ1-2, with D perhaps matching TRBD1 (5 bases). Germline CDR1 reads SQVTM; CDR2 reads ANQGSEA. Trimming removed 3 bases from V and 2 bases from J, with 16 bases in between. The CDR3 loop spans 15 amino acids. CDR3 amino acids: CSVEGLPEQNYGYTF. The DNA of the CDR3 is TGCAGCGTTGAGGGACTACCAGAACAGAACTATGGCTACACCTTC.

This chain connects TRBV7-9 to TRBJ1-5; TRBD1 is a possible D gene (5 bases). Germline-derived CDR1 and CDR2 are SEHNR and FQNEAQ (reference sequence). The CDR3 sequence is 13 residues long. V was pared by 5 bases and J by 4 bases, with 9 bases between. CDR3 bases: TGTGCCAGCAGCCGGGACCCTAATCAGCCCCAGCATTTT. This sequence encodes CASSRDPNQPQHF.

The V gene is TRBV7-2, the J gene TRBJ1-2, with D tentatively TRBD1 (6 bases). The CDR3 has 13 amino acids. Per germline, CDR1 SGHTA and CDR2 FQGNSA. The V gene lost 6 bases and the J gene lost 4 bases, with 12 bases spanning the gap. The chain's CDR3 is CASSRGGPYGYTF. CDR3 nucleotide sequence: TGTGCCAGCAGTAGGGGGGGACCCTATGGCTACACCTTC.

The CDR3 is CASRGPTSGRAQRQYF. The CDR3 DNA is TGTGCCAGCAGGGGCCCTACTAGCGGGAGGGCCCAAAGGCAGTACTTC. The V call is TRBV12-3 or TRBV12-4, the J call TRBJ2-7; TRBD2 aligns across 13 bases. This CDR3 region has 16 residues. With 6 bases clipped from V and 9 bases from J, the junction kept 14 bases outside the gene matches.

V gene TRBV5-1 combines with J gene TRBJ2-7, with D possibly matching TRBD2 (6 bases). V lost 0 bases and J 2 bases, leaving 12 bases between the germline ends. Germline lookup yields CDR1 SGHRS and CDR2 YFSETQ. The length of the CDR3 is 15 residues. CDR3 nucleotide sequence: TGCGCCAGCAGCTTGGCCAGGACTACTGCCTACGAGCAGTACTTC. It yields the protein CASSLARTTAYEQYF.

The CDR3 region is CASSLLDRETDTQYF. The CDR3 DNA reads as TGTGCCAGCAGCTTGTTGGACAGGGAAACAGATACGCAGTATTTT. This rearrangement joins TRBV5-6 to TRBJ2-3; TRBD1 matches 8 bases. Germline CDR1 reads SGHDT; CDR2 reads YYEEEE. V lost 1 base to trimming and J lost 3 bases; unmatched junction nucleotides: 4. There are 15 residues in the CDR3. The variable domain in full, with the rest retrieved from reference TRBV5-6 and TRBJ2-3, is DAGVTQSPTHLIKTRGQQVTLRCSPKSGHDTVSWYQQALGQGPQFIFQYYEEEERQRGNFPDRFSGHQFPNYSSELNVNALLLGDSALYLCASSLLDRETDTQYFGPGTRLTVL.

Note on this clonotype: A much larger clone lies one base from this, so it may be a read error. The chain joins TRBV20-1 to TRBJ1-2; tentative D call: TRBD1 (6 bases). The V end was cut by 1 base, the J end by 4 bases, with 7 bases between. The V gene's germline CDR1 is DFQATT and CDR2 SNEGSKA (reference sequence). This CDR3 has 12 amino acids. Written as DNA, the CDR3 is TGCAGTGCTAGAGCAGGGGCCTATGGCTACACCTTC. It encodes CSARAGAYGYTF.

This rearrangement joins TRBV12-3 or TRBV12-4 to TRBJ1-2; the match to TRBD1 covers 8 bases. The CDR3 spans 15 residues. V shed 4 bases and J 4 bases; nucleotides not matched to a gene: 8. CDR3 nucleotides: TGTGCCAGCAGTTACCTAGGACAGGGAGGCTATGGCTACACCTTC. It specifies CASSYLGQGGYGYTF.

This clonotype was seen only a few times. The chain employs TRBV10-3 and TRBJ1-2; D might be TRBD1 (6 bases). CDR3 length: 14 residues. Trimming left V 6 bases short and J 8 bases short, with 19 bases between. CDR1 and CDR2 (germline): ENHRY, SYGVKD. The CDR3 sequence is CAIRDTTGSEGYTF. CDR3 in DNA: TGTGCCATCAGAGACACGACAGGCTCGGAGGGCTACACCTTC.

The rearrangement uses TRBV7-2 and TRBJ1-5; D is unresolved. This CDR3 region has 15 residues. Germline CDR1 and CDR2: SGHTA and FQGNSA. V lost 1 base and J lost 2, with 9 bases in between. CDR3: CASSLGRTGNQPQHF. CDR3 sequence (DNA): TGTGCCAGCAGCTTAGGCCGGACGGGCAATCAGCCCCAGCATTTT.

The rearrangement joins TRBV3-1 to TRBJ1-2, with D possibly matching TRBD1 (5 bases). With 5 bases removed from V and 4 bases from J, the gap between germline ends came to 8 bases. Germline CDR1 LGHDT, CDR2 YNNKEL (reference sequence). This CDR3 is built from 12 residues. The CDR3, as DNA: TGTGCCAGCAGCGACAGTGCCTATGGCTACACCTTC. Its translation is CASSDSAYGYTF.

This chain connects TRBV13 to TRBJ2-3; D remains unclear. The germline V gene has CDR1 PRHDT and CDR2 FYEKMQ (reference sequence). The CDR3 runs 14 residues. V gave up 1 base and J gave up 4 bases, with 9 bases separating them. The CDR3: CASSLAPPPDTQYF. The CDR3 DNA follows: TGTGCCAGCAGCTTAGCACCCCCACCAGATACGCAGTATTTT.

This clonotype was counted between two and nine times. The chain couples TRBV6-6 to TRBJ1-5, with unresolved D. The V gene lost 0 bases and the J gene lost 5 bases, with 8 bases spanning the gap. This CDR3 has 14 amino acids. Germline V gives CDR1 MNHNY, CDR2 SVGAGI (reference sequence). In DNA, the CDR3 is TGTGCCAGCAGTTACTCAGGAAACGATCAGCCCCAGCATTTT. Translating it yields CASSYSGNDQPQHF.

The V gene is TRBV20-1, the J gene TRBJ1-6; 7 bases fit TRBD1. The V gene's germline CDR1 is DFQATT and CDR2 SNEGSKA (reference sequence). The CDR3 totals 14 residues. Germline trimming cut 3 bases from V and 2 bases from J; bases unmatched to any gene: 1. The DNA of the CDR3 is TGCAGTGCTAGGGGACAGACCTATAATTCACCCCTCCACTTT. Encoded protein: CSARGQTYNSPLHF.

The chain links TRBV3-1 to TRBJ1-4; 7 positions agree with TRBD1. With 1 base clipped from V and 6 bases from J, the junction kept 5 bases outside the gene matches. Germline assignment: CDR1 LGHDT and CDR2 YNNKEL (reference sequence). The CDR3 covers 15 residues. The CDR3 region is CASSQGGTAYEKLFF. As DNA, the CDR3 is TGTGCCAGCAGCCAAGGGGGGACAGCATATGAAAAACTGTTTTTT.

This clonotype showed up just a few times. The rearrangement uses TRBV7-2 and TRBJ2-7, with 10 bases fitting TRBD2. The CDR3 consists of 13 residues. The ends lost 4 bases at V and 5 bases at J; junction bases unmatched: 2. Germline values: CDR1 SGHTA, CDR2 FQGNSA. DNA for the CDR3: TGTGCCAGCAGCTGGGGACTAGCGAACGAGCAGTACTTC. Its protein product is CASSWGLANEQYF. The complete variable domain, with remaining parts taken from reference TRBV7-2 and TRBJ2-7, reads GAGVSQSPSNKVTEKGKDVELRCDPISGHTALYWYRQSLGQGLEFLIYFQGNSAPDKSGLPSDRFSAERTGGSVSTLTIQRTQQEDSAVYLCASSWGLANEQYFGPGTRLTVT.

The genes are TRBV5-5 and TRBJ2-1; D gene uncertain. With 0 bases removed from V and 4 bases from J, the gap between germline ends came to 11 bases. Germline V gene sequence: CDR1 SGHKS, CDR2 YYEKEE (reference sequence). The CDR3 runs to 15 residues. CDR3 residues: CASSLVLSEYNEQFF. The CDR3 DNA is TGTGCCAGCAGCTTGGTTTTATCCGAATACAATGAGCAGTTCTTC.

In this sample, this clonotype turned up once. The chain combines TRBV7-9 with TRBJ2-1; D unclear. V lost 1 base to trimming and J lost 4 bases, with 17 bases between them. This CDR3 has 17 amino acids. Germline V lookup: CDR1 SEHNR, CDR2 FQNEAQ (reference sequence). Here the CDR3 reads CASSLELIMARYNEQFF. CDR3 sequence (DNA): TGTGCCAGCAGCTTAGAGCTGATTATGGCACGATACAATGAGCAGTTCTTC.

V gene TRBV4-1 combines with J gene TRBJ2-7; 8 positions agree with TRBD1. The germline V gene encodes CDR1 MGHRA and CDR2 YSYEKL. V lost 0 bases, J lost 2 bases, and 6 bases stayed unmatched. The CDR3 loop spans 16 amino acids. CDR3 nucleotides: TGCGCCAGCAGCCAAGATACTACAGGGGGTGCCTACGAGCAGTACTTC. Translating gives CASSQDTTGGAYEQYF.

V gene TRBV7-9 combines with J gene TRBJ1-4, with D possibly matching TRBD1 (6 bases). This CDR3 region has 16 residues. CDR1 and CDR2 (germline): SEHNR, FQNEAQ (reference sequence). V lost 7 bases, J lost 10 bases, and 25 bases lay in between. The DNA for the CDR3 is TGTGCCAGCAACTCAGGCCGGGACAAGGGATGCGGAAAACTGTTTTTT. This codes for CASNSGRDKGCGKLFF.

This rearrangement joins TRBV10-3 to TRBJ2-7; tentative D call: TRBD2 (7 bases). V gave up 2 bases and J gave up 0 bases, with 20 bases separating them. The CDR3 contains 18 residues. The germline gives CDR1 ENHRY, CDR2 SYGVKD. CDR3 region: CAISERGATRQTSYEQYF. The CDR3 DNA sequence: TGTGCCATCAGTGAGCGGGGGGCGACGCGGCAGACCTCCTACGAGCAGTACTTC.

CDR3 in amino acids: CASTVRAGEQFF. Here the CDR3 DNA reads TGTGCCAGCACCGTAAGGGCAGGAGAGCAGTTCTTC. This chain connects TRBV7-9 to TRBJ2-1; the D is unclear. CDR1 and CDR2 (germline): SEHNR, FQNEAQ (reference sequence). This CDR3 comprises 12 residues. The V end lost 7 bases, the J end lost 10 bases, and 14 bases lay between the germline ends. The variable domain in full, completed from reference TRBV7-9 and TRBJ2-1, reads DTGVSQNPRHKITKRGQNVTFRCDPISEHNRLYWYRQTLGQGPEFLTYFQNEAQLEKSRLLSDRFSAERPKGSFSTLEIQRTEQGDSAMYLCASTVRAGEQFFGPGTRLTVL.

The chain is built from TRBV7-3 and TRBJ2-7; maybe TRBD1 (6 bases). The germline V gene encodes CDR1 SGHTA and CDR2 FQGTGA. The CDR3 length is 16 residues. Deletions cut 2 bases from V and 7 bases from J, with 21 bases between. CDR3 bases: TGTGCCAGCAGCTTACTTGAGACAGGAGATTTGGGAGAGCAGTACTTC. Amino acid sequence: CASSLLETGDLGEQYF.